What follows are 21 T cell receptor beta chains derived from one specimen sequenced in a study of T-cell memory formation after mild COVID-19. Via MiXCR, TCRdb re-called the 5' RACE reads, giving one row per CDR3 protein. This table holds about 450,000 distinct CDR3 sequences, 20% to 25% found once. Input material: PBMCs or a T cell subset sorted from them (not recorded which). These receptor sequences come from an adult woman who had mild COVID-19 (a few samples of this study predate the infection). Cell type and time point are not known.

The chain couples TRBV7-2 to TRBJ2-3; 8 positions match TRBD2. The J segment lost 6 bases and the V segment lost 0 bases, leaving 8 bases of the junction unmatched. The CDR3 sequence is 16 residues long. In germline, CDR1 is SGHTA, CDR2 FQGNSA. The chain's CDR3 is CASSLAVVSGMDTQYF. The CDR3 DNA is TGTGCCAGCAGCTTAGCCGTCGTTAGCGGGATGGATACGCAGTATTTT.

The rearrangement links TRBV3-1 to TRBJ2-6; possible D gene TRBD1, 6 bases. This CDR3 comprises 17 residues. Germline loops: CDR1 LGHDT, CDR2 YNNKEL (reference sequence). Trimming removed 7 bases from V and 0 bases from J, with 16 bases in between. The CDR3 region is CASTLTGRASGANVLTF. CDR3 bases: TGTGCCAGCACCCTGACAGGAAGAGCCTCTGGGGCCAACGTCCTGACTTTC.

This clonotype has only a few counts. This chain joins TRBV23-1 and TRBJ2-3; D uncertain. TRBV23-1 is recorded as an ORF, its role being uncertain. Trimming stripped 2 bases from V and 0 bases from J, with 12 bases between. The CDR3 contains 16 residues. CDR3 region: CASSQPDSSSTDTQYF. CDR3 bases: TGCGCCAGCAGTCAACCAGACTCCTCTAGCACAGATACGCAGTATTTT.

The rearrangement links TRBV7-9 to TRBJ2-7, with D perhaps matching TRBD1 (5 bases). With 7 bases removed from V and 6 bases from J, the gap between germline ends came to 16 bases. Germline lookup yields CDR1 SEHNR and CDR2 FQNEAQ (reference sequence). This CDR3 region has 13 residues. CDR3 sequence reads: CASTFPGRGEQYF. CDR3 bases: TGTGCCAGCACCTTCCCCGGTAGGGGCGAGCAGTACTTC.

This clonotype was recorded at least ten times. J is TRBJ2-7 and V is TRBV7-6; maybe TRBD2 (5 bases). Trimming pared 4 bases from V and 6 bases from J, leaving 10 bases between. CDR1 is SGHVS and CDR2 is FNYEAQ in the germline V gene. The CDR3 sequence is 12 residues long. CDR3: CASSSGVGEQYF. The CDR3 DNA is TGTGCCAGCAGCTCCGGGGTCGGCGAGCAGTACTTC. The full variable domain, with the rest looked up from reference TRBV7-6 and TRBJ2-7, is GAGVSQSPRYKVTKRGQDVALRCDPISGHVSLYWYRQALGQGPEFLTYFNYEAQQDKSGLPNDRFSAERPEGSISTLTIQRTEQRDSAMYRCASSSGVGEQYFGPGTRLTVT.

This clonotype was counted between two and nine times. The CDR3 here is CASSQGGGPDTQYF. The DNA of the CDR3 is TGCGCCAGCAGCCAAGGTGGTGGCCCAGATACGCAGTATTTT. The J gene is TRBJ2-3, the V gene TRBV4-3, with D unresolved. The CDR3 has 14 residues. In germline, CDR1 is LGHNA, CDR2 YSLEER. Trimming removed 1 base at V and 4 bases at J, with 9 bases between.

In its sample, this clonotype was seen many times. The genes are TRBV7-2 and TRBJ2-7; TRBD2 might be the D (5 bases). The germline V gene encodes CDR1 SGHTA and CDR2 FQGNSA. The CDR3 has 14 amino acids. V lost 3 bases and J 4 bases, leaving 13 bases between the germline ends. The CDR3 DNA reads TGTGCCAGCAGCTTTGGCCTAGGGAGTTACGAGCAGTACTTC. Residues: CASSFGLGSYEQYF.

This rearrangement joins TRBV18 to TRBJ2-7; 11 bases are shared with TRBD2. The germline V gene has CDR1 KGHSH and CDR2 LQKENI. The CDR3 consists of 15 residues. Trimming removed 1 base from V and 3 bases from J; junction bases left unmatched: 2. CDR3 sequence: CASSPRLAGGYEQYF. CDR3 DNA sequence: TGTGCCAGCTCACCACGGCTAGCGGGAGGCTACGAGCAGTACTTC.

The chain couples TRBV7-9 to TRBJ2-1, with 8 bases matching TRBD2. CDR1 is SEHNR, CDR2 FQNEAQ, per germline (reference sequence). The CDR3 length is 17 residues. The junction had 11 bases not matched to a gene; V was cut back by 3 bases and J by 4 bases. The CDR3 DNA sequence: TGTGCCAGCAGCTTTCCCGGGGGGGATGTCTCGTACAATGAGCAGTTCTTC. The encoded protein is CASSFPGGDVSYNEQFF.

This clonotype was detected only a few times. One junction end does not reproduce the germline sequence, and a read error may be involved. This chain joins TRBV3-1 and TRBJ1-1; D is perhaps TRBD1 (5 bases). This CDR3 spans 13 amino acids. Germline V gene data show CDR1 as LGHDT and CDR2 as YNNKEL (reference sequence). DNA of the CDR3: TGTGCCAGCAGCCAAGGGGGGAGCACTGAAGTTTTCTTT. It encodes CASSQGGSTEVFF.

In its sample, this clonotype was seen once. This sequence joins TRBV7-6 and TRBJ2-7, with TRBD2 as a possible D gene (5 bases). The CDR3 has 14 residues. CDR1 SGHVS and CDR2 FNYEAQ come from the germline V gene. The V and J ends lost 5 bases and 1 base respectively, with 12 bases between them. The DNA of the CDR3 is TGTGCCAGCAGCCCCTATGAGGGTTCCTACGAGCAGTACTTC. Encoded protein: CASSPYEGSYEQYF.

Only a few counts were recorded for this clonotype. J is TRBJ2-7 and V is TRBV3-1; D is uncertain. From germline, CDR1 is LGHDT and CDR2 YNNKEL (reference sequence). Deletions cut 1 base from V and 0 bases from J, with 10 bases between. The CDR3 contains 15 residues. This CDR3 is CASSQAYLPSYEQYF. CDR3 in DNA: TGTGCCAGCAGCCAAGCCTACCTCCCCTCCTACGAGCAGTACTTC.

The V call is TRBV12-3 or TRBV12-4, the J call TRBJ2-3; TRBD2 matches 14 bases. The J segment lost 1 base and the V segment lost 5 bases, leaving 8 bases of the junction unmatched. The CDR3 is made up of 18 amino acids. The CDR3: CASSPRTSGRTRTDTQYF. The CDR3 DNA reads TGTGCCAGCAGTCCCAGGACTAGCGGGAGGACTCGCACAGATACGCAGTATTTT.

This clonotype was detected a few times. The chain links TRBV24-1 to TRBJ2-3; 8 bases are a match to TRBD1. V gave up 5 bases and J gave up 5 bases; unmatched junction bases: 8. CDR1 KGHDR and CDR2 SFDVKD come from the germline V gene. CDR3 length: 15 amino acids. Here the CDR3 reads CATSVSRGQIDTQYF. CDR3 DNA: TGTGCCACCAGTGTCTCCAGGGGGCAAATAGATACGCAGTATTTT.

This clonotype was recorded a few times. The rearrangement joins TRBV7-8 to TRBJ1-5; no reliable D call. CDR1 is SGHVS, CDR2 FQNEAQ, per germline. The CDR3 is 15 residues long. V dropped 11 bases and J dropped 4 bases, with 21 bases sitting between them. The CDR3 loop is CAGSETIGRNQPQHF. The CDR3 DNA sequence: TGTGCCGGGTCCGAGACCATAGGGCGGAATCAGCCCCAGCATTTT.

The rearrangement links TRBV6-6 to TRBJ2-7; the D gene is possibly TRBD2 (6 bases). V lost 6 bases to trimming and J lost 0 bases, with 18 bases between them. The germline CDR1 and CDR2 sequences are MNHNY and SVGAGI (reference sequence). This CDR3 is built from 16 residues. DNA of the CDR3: TGTGCCAGCAGCACGAGACTAGAGCGGAGCTCCTACGAGCAGTACTTC. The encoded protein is CASSTRLERSSYEQYF.

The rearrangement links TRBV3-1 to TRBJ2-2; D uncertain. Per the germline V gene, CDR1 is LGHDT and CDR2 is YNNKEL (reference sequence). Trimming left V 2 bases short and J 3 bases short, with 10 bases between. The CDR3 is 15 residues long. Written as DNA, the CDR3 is TGTGCCAGCAGCCAATTAAAGGTTCACACCGGGGAGCTGTTTTTT. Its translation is CASSQLKVHTGELFF.

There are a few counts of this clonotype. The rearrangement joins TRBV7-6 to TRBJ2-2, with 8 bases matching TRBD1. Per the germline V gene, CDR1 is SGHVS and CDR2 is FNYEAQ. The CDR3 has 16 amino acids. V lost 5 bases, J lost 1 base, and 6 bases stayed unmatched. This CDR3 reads CASSHGTGMNTGELFF. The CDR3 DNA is TGTGCCAGCAGCCATGGGACAGGAATGAACACCGGGGAGCTGTTTTTT.

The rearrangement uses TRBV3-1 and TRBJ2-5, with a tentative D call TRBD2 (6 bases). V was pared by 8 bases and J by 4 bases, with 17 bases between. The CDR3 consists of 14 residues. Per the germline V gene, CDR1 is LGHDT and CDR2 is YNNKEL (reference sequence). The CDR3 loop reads CASAMGGSGETQYF. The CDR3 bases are TGTGCCAGCGCCATGGGAGGTTCCGGAGAGACCCAGTACTTC.

The chain's CDR3 is CASSVGWNQPQHF. The CDR3 DNA reads TGTGCCAGCAGCGTCGGTTGGAATCAGCCCCAGCATTTT. The chain employs TRBV6-2 or TRBV6-3 and TRBJ1-5; D gene ambiguous. This CDR3 is 13 amino acids long. Germline CDR1 is MNHEY and CDR2 is SVGEGT. The germline V and J ends were trimmed by 6 bases and 4 bases, with 10 bases remaining between them.

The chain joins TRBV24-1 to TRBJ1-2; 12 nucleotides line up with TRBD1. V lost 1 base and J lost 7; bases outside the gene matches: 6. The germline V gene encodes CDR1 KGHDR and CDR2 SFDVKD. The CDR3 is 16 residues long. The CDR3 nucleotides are TGTGCCACCAGTGATTTTGGGACAGGGGGCGAGGGTGGCTACACCTTC. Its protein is CATSDFGTGGEGGYTF.